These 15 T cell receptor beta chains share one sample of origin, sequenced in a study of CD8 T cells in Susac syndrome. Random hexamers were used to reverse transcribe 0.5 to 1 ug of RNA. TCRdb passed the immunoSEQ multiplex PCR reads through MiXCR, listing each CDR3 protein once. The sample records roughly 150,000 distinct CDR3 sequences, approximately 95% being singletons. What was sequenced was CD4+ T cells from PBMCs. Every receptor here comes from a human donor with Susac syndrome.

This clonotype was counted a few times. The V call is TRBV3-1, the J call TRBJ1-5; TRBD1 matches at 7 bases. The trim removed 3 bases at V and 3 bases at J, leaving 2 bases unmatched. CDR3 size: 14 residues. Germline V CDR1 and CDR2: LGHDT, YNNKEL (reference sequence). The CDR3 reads CASSQGTVNQPQHF. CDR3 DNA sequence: TGTGCCAGCAGCCAGGGGACAGTCAATCAGCCCCAGCATTTT.

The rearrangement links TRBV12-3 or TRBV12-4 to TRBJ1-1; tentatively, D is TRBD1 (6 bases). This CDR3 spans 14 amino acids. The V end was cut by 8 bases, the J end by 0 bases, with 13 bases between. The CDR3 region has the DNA TGTGCCAGCGGGATTCAGGGGATGAACACTGAAGCTTTCTTT. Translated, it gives CASGIQGMNTEAFF.

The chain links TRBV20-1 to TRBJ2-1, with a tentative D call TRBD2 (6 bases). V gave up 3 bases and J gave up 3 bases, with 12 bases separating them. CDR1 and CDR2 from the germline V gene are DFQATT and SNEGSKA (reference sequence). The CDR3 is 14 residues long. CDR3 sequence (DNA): TGCAGTGCTAGCCCCCAGACTAGCTACAATGAGCAGTTCTTC. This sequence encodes CSASPQTSYNEQFF.

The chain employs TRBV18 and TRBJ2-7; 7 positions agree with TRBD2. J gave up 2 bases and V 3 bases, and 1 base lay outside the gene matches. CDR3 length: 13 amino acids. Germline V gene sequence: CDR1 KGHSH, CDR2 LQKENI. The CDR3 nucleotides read TGTGCCAGCTCACCCGCGGGAGCCTACGAGCAGTACTTC. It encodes CASSPAGAYEQYF.

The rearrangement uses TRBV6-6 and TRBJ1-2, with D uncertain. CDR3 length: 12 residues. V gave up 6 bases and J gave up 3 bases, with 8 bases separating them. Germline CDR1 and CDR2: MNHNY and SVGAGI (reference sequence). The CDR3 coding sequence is TGTGCCAGCAGCGGACGGTACTATGGCTACACCTTC. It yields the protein CASSGRYYGYTF.

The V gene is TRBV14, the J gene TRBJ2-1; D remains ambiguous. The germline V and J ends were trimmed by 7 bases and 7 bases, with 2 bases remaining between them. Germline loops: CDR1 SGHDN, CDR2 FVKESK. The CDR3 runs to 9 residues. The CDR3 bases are TGTGCCAGCACGAATGAGCAGTTCTTC. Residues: CASTNEQFF.

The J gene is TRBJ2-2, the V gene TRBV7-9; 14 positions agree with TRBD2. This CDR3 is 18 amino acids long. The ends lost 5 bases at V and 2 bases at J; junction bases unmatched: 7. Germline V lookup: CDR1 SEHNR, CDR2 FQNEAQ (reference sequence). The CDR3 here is CASSPRLAGGLNTGELFF. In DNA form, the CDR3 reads TGTGCCAGCAGCCCCAGACTAGCGGGAGGGCTCAACACCGGGGAGCTGTTTTTT.

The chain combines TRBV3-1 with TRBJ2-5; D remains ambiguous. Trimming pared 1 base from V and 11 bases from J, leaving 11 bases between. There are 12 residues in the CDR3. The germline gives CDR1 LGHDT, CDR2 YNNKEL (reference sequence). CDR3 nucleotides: TGTGCCAGCAGCCAAGTGGAGAATTTACAGTACTTC. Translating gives CASSQVENLQYF.

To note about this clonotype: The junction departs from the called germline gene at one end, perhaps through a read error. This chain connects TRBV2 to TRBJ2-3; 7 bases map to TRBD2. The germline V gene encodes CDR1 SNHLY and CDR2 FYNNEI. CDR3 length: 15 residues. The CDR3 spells CASSEEVAGDATQYF. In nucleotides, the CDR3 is TGTGCCAGCAGCGAAGAAGTGGCGGGGGATGCTACGCAGTATTTT.

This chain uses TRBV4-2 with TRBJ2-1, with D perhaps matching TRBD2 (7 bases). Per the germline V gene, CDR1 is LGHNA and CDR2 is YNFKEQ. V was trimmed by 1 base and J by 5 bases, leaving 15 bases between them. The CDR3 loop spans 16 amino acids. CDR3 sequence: CASSQVGAGANNEQFF. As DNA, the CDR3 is TGTGCCAGCAGCCAAGTGGGCGCGGGGGCCAACAATGAGCAGTTCTTC.

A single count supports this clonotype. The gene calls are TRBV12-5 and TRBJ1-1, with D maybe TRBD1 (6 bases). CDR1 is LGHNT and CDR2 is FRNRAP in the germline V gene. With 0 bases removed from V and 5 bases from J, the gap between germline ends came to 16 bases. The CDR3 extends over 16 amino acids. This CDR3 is CASGLVLDRGGTEAFF. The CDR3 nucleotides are TGTGCTAGTGGTTTGGTACTCGACAGAGGGGGGACTGAAGCTTTCTTT.

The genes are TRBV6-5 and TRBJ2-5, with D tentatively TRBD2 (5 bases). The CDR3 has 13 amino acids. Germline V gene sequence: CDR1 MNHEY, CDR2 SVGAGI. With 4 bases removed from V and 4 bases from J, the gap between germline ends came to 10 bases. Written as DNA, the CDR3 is TGTGCCAGCAGTTCCCCGGGGTCAGAGACCCAGTACTTC. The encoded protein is CASSSPGSETQYF.

The CDR3 DNA reads as TGCAGCGTTGAAGCAAGCTCCTACAATGAGCAGTTCTTC. Its protein is CSVEASSYNEQFF. The J gene is TRBJ2-1, the V gene TRBV29-1; D uncertain. Germline V CDR1 and CDR2: SQVTM, ANQGSEA. The CDR3 is 13 amino acids. V was trimmed by 1 base and J by 0 bases, leaving 4 bases between them.

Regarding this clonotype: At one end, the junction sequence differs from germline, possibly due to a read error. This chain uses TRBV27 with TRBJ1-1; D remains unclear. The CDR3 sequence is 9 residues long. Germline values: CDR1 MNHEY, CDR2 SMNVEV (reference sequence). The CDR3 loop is CASNRQPAF. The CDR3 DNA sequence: TGTGCCAGCAATCGCCAGCCGGCCTTT.

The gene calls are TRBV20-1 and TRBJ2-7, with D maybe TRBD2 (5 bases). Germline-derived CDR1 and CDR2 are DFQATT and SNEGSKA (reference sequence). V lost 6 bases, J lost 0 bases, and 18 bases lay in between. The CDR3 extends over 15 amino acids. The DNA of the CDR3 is TGCAGTGCCCTTAGCGATACCCACTTCTCCTACGAGCAGTACTTC. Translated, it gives CSALSDTHFSYEQYF.